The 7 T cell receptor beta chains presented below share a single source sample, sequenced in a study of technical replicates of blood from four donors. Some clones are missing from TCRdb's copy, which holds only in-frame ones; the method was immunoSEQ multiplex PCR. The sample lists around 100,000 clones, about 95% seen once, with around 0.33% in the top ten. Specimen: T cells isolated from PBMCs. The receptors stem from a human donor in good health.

DNA of the CDR3: TGTGCCAGCAGTGGCGGGGGACAGGGCTATGGCTACACCTTC. Translated: CASSGGGQGYGYTF. The chain couples TRBV27 to TRBJ1-2; 9 positions agree with TRBD1. The CDR3 length is 14 residues. Germline V gives CDR1 MNHEY, CDR2 SMNVEV (reference sequence). V was clipped by 5 bases and J by 4 bases; unmatched bases: 5.

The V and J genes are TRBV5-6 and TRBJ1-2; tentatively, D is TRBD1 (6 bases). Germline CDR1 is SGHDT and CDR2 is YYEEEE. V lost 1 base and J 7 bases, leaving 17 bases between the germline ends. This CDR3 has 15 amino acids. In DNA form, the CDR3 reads TGTGCCAGCAGCTTGATGGACAGCCCCTTGGGTGGCTACACCTTC. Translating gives CASSLMDSPLGGYTF.

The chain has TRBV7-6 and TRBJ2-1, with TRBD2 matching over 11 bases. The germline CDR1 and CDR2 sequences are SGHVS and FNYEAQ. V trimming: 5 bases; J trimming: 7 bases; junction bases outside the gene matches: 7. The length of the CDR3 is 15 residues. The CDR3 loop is CASSPGLAGGNEQFF. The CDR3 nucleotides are TGTGCCAGCAGCCCCGGTCTAGCGGGGGGAAATGAGCAGTTCTTC.

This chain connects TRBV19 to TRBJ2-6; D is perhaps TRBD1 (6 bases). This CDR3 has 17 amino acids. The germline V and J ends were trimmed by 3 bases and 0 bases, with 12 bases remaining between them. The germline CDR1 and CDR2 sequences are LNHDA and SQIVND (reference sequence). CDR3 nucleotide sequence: TGTGCCAGTAGTATCGCCAGGGGATACTCTGGGGCCAACGTCCTGACTTTC. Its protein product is CASSIARGYSGANVLTF.

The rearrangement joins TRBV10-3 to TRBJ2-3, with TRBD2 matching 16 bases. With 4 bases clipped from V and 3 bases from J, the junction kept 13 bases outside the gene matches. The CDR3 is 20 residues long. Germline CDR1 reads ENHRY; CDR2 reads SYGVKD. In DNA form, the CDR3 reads TGTGCCATCAGTGGGCGATTGGGACTAGCGGGAGGGCTAGGGACAGATACGCAGTATTTT. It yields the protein CAISGRLGLAGGLGTDTQYF.

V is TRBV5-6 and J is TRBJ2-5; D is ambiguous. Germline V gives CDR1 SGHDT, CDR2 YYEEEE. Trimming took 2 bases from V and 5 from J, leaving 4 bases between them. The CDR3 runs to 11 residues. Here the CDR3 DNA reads TGTGCCAGCAGCTTAGCGGAGACCCAGTACTTC. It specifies CASSLAETQYF.

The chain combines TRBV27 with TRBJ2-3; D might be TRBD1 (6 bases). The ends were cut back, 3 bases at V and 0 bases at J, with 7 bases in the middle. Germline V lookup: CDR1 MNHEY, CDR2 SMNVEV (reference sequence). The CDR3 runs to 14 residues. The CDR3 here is CASSFRGSTDTQYF. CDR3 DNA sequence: TGTGCCAGCAGTTTCAGGGGTAGCACAGATACGCAGTATTTT.